One sample yielded the 20 T cell receptor beta chains listed below, sequenced in a study of CD8+CD57+ T cells in acquired aplastic anemia. The template for TCR beta VDJ and CDR3 sequence profiling was genomic DNA. From the reads, TCRdb called clonotypes with MiXCR, one entry per CDR3 protein. The sample consists of around 200,000 distinct CDR3 sequences, around half of them appearing once. Patients who underwent sequencing had shown CD8+CD57+ cell expansion by flow cytometry. Sequencing input: sorted CD4+, CD8+, or CD8+CD57+ T cells (not recorded which) from PBMCs. These receptors were obtained from a human donor with aplastic anemia.

This clonotype has only a few counts. Here the CDR3 reads CASSATNNSPLHF. In DNA, the CDR3 is TGTGCCAGTAGTGCGACAAATAATTCACCCCTCCACTTT. The V gene is TRBV19, the J gene TRBJ1-6; D unresolved. CDR1 is LNHDA, CDR2 SQIVND, per germline (reference sequence). The length of the CDR3 is 13 residues. With 5 bases removed from V and 5 bases from J, the gap between germline ends came to 7 bases.

This clonotype has more than one count but fewer than ten. This rearrangement joins TRBV10-3 to TRBJ1-2; D is uncertain. CDR3 length: 15 residues. Germline V gene sequence: CDR1 ENHRY, CDR2 SYGVKD. The V end lost 10 bases, the J end lost 4 bases, and 22 bases lay between the germline ends. The CDR3 DNA sequence: TGTGCCAGCTCCCCTGAGACCTCTAGCCTCTATGGCTACACCTTC. The encoded protein is CASSPETSSLYGYTF.

This clonotype was counted at least ten times. The chain combines TRBV4-1 with TRBJ2-6, with 7 nucleotides matching TRBD1. CDR3 length equals 16 residues. The J segment lost 2 bases and the V segment lost 1 base, leaving 2 bases of the junction unmatched. In germline, CDR1 is MGHRA, CDR2 YSYEKL. The CDR3 coding sequence is TGCGCCAGCAGCCAAGGACAGGGAACTGGGGCCAACGTCCTGACTTTC. It yields the protein CASSQGQGTGANVLTF.

J is TRBJ1-3 and V is TRBV7-8, with D maybe TRBD1 (5 bases). Germline-derived CDR1 and CDR2 are SGHVS and FQNEAQ. The CDR3 has 15 residues. Trimming shortened V by 3 bases and J by 3 bases, and 12 bases separated the two germline ends. In DNA form, the CDR3 reads TGTGCCAGCAGCTTGGTGTGGGGGAGTGGAAACACCATATATTTT. This translates into CASSLVWGSGNTIYF. Complete variable domain (other parts from reference TRBV7-8 and TRBJ1-3): GAGVSQSPRYKVAKRGQDVALRCDPISGHVSLFWYQQALGQGPEFLTYFQNEAQLDKSGLPSDRFFAERPEGSVSTLKIQRTQQEDSAVYLCASSLVWGSGNTIYFGEGSWLTVV.

V usage is TRBV7-9 and J usage is TRBJ1-1; no firm D call. Trimming shortened V by 1 base and J by 0 bases, and 9 bases separated the two germline ends. This CDR3 spans 15 amino acids. Germline CDR1 SEHNR, CDR2 FQNEAQ (reference sequence). This chain's CDR3 is CASSLEQYMNTEAFF. Written as DNA, the CDR3 is TGTGCCAGCAGCTTAGAACAGTATATGAACACTGAAGCTTTCTTT. Complete variable domain (other parts from reference TRBV7-9 and TRBJ1-1): DTGVSQNPRHKITKRGQNVTFRCDPISEHNRLYWYRQTLGQGPEFLTYFQNEAQLEKSRLLSDRFSAERPKGSFSTLEIQRTEQGDSAMYLCASSLEQYMNTEAFFGQGTRLTVV.

The genes are TRBV29-1 and TRBJ2-1, with 10 positions matching TRBD2. Germline V gene data show CDR1 as SQVTM and CDR2 as ANQGSEA. V shed 7 bases, J shed 3 bases, and the junction held 6 bases outside the gene matches. There are 14 residues in the CDR3. CDR3 in amino acids: CSATLAGVYNEQFF. The CDR3 DNA sequence: TGCAGCGCCACTCTAGCGGGAGTCTACAATGAGCAGTTCTTC.

This chain connects TRBV24-1 to TRBJ1-2; the match to TRBD1 covers 9 bases. CDR1 and CDR2 from the germline V gene are KGHDR and SFDVKD. The CDR3 totals 15 residues. After removal of 4 bases from V and 6 bases from J, the junction contained 8 bases not matched to a gene. Here the CDR3 DNA reads TGTGCCACCAGTGACTCGGGACAGGGACGCGATGGCTACACCTTC. Amino acids: CATSDSGQGRDGYTF.

The gene calls are TRBV11-1 and TRBJ1-1, with 12 bases identical to TRBD1. This CDR3 region has 18 residues. The J segment lost 0 bases and the V segment lost 5 bases, leaving 10 bases of the junction unmatched. Per the germline V gene, CDR1 is SGHAT and CDR2 is FQDESV (reference sequence). This CDR3 is CASSDTPGTGGLNTEAFF. CDR3 bases: TGTGCCAGCAGCGACACGCCTGGGACAGGGGGCTTGAACACTGAAGCTTTCTTT.

The V call is TRBV30, the J call TRBJ1-1; D might be TRBD1 (5 bases). Per germline, CDR1 GTSNPN and CDR2 SVGIG (reference sequence). This CDR3 comprises 12 residues. Between the trimmed V and J ends, which lost 6 bases and 1 base, there was a span of 9 bases. In DNA, the CDR3 is TGTGCCTGCAGAACAGGGAACACTGAAGCTTTCTTT. Protein: CACRTGNTEAFF.

The chain combines TRBV20-1 with TRBJ1-6, with D possibly being TRBD1 (5 bases). Germline CDR1 and CDR2: DFQATT and SNEGSKA (reference sequence). Deletions cut 2 bases from V and 9 bases from J, with 14 bases between. The CDR3 sequence is 14 residues long. The CDR3 coding sequence is TGCAGTGCTAGACGGGACTCTCCGAGTTCACCCCTCCACTTT. It yields the protein CSARRDSPSSPLHF.

J is TRBJ2-3 and V is TRBV2; D remains ambiguous. The V end lost 7 bases, the J end lost 3 bases, and 8 bases lay between the germline ends. Per germline, CDR1 SNHLY and CDR2 FYNNEI. The CDR3 is made up of 12 amino acids. The CDR3 protein is CASTPLTDTQYF. CDR3 DNA sequence: TGTGCCAGCACCCCTCTTACAGATACGCAGTATTTT. Full variable domain (remainder filled in from reference TRBV2 and TRBJ2-3): EPEVTQTPSHQVTQMGQEVILRCVPISNHLYFYWYRQILGQKVEFLVSFYNNEISEKSEIFDDQFSVERPDGSNFTLKIRSTKLEDSAMYFCASTPLTDTQYFGPGTRLTVL.

The chain couples TRBV19 to TRBJ2-7; 8 bases match TRBD1. V shed 8 bases, J shed 6 bases, and the junction held 12 bases outside the gene matches. Germline CDR1 and CDR2: LNHDA and SQIVND (reference sequence). This CDR3 spans 14 amino acids. The CDR3 DNA is TGTGCCAGTGGTTCGGGACAGGTGGCTTCCGAGCAGTACTTC. Protein: CASGSGQVASEQYF.

The chain couples TRBV19 to TRBJ1-3, with 9 bases fitting TRBD1. Looked up from germline, CDR1 is LNHDA and CDR2 is SQIVND (reference sequence). V lost 6 bases and J lost 0; bases outside the gene matches: 3. CDR3 length: 15 amino acids. Written as DNA, the CDR3 is TGTGCCAGTAGGGGACAGGGAGGCTCTGGAAACACCATATATTTT. Translation gives CASRGQGGSGNTIYF.

The genes are TRBV7-2 and TRBJ1-2, with D perhaps matching TRBD1 (5 bases). This CDR3 is 11 amino acids long. The germline V gene has CDR1 SGHTA and CDR2 FQGNSA. Trimming cost V 6 bases and J 13 bases, with 15 bases left between them. The CDR3 sequence: CASSRTQSSTF. The CDR3, as DNA: TGTGCCAGCAGTCGGACACAATCTTCCACCTTC.

The chain employs TRBV29-1 and TRBJ2-3; D possibly matches TRBD1 or TRBD2 (5 bases each). V lost 4 bases to trimming and J lost 5 bases, with 10 bases between them. Germline loops: CDR1 SQVTM, CDR2 ANQGSEA. This CDR3 is 12 amino acids long. The CDR3 sequence: CSVGRERDTQYF. The CDR3 DNA sequence: TGCAGCGTTGGCAGGGAGAGAGATACGCAGTATTTT.

The sample holds many counts of this clonotype. The chain is built from TRBV4-1 and TRBJ1-1; 10 bases match TRBD1. V trimming: 1 base; J trimming: 7 bases; junction bases outside the gene matches: 6. The CDR3 spans 15 residues. The V gene's germline CDR1 is MGHRA and CDR2 YSYEKL. CDR3 coding DNA: TGCGCCAGCAGCCAAGGGGACAGGGGCTGGGATGAAGCTTTCTTT. Translation: CASSQGDRGWDEAFF.

The chain has TRBV10-3 and TRBJ1-1; the match to TRBD1 covers 9 bases. This CDR3 region has 15 residues. Germline values: CDR1 ENHRY, CDR2 SYGVKD. Trimming at V came to 10 bases and at J to 5 bases, leaving 14 bases not matched to a gene. CDR3 DNA: TGTGCCACCGGGAAGACAGGGGGGGTAGGGACTGAAGCTTTCTTT. Its translation is CATGKTGGVGTEAFF.

This clonotype showed up just once. The chain joins TRBV19 to TRBJ1-6, with D maybe TRBD1 (5 bases). The germline gives CDR1 LNHDA, CDR2 SQIVND (reference sequence). V gave up 6 bases and J gave up 3 bases, with 12 bases separating them. The CDR3 runs to 15 residues. The CDR3 reads CASRRQTNYNSPLHF. In DNA form, the CDR3 reads TGTGCCAGTAGGAGACAGACTAACTATAATTCACCCCTCCACTTT. The whole variable domain, filled in from reference TRBV19 and TRBJ1-6, reads DGGITQSPKYLFRKEGQNVTLSCEQNLNHDAMYWYRQDPGQGLRLIYYSQIVNDFQKGDIAEGYSVSREKKESFPLTVTSAQKNPTAFYLCASRRQTNYNSPLHFGNGTRLTVT.

A note on this clonotype: The junction and the germline gene differ at one end; a read error may be behind it. The rearrangement links TRBV29-1 to TRBJ1-2; D remains unclear. There are 11 residues in the CDR3. The germline V gene encodes CDR1 SQVTM and CDR2 ANQGSEA. This CDR3 reads CSVEGQAGYTF. The CDR3 DNA reads as TGCAGCGTCGAAGGGCAGGCGGGCTACACCTTC.

The chain employs TRBV10-2 and TRBJ2-3; no clear D gene. Germline lookup yields CDR1 WSHSY and CDR2 SAAADI. The CDR3 consists of 14 residues. With 7 bases removed from V and 2 bases from J, the gap between germline ends came to 13 bases. The CDR3 sequence is CASKNLGPTDTQYF. DNA for the CDR3: TGCGCCAGCAAAAACCTAGGGCCCACAGATACGCAGTATTTT.